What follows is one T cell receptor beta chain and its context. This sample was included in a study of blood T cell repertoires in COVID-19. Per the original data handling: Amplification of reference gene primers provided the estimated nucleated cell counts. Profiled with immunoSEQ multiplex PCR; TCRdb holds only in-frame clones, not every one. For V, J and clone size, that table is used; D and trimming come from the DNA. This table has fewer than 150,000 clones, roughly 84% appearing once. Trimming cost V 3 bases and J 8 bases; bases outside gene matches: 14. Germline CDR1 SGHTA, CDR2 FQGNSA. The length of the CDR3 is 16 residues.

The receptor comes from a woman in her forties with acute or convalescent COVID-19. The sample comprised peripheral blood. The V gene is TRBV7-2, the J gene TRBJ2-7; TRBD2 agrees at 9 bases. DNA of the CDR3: TGTGCCAGCAGCTTCCCGACCGGGGGCGGGGGGGCCAAGCAGTACTTC. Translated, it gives CASSFPTGGGGAKQYF.